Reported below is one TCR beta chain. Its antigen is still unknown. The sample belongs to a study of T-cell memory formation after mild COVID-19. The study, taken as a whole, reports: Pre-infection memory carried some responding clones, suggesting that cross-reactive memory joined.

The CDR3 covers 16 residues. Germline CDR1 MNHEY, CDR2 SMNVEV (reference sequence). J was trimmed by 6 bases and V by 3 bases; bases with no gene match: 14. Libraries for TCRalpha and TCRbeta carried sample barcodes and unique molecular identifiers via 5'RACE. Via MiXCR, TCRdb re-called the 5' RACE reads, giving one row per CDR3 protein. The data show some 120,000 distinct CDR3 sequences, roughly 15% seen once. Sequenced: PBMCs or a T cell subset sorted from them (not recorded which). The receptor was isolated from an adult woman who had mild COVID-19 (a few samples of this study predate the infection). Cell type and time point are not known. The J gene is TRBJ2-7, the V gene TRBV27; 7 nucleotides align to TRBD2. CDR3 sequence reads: CASSLGGSGLSFEQYF. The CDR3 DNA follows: TGTGCCAGCAGTTTGGGAGGGTCGGGCCTATCGTTCGAGCAGTACTTC.